This TCR beta chain appears in the sequencing data of a study of yellow fever vaccine responses in identical twins. Whole-study results and caveats: Twin vaccine T cell responses reportedly seemed partly convergent, partly personalized.

As regards this clonotype: Antigen: not known.

One entry per CDR3 protein, called by TCRdb with MiXCR from the RT-PCR reads. The sample consists of around 16,000 distinct CDR3 sequences, roughly 80% of them appearing once. V trimming: 3 bases; J trimming: 3 bases; junction bases outside the gene matches: 4. CDR3 size: 16 residues. The germline CDR1 and CDR2 sequences are SNHLY and FYNNEI. The source of this sequence is a woman under 30 who received the yellow fever vaccine. The chain joins TRBV2 to TRBJ2-1, with 11 nucleotides matching TRBD2. The input for sequencing was T cells from blood (PBMCs), unsorted or a sorted subset (not recorded which), taken before or after yellow fever vaccination (not recorded which). Written as DNA, the CDR3 is TGTGCCAGCAGTGAGGACGGGACTAGCGGCTACAATGAGCAGTTCTTC. It translates to CASSEDGTSGYNEQFF.